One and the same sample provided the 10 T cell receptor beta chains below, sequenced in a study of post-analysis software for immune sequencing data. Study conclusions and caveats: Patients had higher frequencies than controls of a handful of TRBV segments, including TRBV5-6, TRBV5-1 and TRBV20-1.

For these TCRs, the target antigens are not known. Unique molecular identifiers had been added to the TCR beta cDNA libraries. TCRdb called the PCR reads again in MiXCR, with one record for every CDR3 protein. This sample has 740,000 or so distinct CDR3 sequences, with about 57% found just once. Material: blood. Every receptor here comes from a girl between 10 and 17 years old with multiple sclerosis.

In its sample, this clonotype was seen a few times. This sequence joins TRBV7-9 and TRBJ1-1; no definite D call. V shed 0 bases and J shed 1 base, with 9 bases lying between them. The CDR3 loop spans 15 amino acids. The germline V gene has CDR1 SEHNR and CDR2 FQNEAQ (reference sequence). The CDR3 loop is CASSLAGGQNTEAFF. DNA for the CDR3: TGTGCCAGCAGCTTAGCCGGAGGGCAGAACACTGAAGCTTTCTTT.

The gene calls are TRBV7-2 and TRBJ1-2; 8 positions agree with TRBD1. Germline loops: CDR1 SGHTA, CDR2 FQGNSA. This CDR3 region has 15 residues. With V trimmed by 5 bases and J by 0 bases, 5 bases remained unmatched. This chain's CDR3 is CASSTGGGANYGYTF. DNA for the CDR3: TGTGCCAGCAGCACAGGGGGAGGAGCTAACTATGGCTACACCTTC.

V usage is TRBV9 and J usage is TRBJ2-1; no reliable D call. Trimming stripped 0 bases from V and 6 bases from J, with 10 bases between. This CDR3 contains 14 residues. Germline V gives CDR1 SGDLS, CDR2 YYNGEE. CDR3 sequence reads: CASSVEGSPNEQFF. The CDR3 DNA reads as TGTGCCAGCAGCGTAGAGGGCAGTCCCAATGAGCAGTTCTTC.

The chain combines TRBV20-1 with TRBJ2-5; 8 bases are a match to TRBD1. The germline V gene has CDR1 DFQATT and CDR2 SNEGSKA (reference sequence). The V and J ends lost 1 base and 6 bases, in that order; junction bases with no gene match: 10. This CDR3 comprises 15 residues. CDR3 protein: CSARAERQGRKTQYF. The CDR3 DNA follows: TGCAGTGCTAGAGCCGAAAGACAGGGGCGGAAGACCCAGTACTTC.

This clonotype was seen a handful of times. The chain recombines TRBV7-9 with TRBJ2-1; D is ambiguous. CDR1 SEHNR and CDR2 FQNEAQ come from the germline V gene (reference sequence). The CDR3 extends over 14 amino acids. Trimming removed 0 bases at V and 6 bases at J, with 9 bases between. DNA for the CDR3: TGTGCCAGCAGCTTAGCCGGTTCCCCCAATGAGCAGTTCTTC. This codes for CASSLAGSPNEQFF.

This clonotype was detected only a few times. As DNA, the CDR3 is TGTGCCAGCAGTCCAAGGACGGCGAACACCGGGGAGCTGTTTTTT. Protein product: CASSPRTANTGELFF. The chain carries TRBV12-3 or TRBV12-4 and TRBJ2-2; D is unresolved. The V end was cut by 5 bases, the J end by 0 bases, with 10 bases between. The CDR3 has 15 amino acids.

This CDR3 is CASSSGLSISYEQYF. The CDR3 nucleotides are TGTGCCAGCAGCTCGGGACTTTCGATCTCCTACGAGCAGTACTTC. V and J are TRBV7-9 and TRBJ2-7; maybe TRBD2 (6 bases). Germline CDR1 reads SEHNR; CDR2 reads FQNEAQ (reference sequence). Trimming stripped 4 bases from V and 0 bases from J, with 13 bases between. The CDR3 sequence is 15 residues long.

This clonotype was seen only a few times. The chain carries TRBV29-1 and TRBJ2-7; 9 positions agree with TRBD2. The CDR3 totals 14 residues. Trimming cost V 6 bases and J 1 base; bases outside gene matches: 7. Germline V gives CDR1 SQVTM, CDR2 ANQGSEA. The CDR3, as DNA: TGCAGCGTCATAGGCGGGAGGGCTTCCTACGAGCAGTACTTC. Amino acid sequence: CSVIGGRASYEQYF.

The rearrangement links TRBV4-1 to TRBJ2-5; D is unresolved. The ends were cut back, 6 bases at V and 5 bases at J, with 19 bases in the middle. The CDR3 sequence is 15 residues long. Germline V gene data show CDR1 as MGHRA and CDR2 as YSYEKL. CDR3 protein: CASRLTLGFEETQYF. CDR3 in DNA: TGCGCCAGCAGACTCACATTAGGGTTCGAGGAGACCCAGTACTTC.

In nucleotides, the CDR3 is TGCAGCGTTGGTTACACCGGCGGGGAGCTGTTTTTT. Its protein is CSVGYTGGELFF. The chain has TRBV29-1 and TRBJ2-2; no clear D. V was trimmed by 4 bases and J by 7 bases, leaving 10 bases between them. This CDR3 contains 12 residues. CDR1 is SQVTM, CDR2 ANQGSEA, per germline.